Shown below are 32 T cell receptor beta chains from a single sample sequenced in a study of T cells in Graves' hyperthyroidism and ophthalmopathy. TCR beta CDR3 sequences were amplified from RNA transcripts. A set of HTBI primers served as the primers for a first-round RT-PCR of the TCR CDR3. One entry per CDR3 protein results from TCRdb running MiXCR on the multiplex PCR reads. The sample carries 250,000 or so distinct CDR3 sequences, 16% recorded once. Sequencing was carried out using blood. Receptors were obtained from a woman aged 18-29 years with Graves' ophthalmopathy.

In its sample, this clonotype was seen a few times. The conserved phenylalanine or tryptophan normally closing the CDR3 is absent here, so this likely arose from a read error. The chain employs TRBV20-1 and TRBJ1-2, with TRBD1 as a possible D gene (5 bases). CDR1 is DFQATT and CDR2 is SNEGSKA in the germline V gene (reference sequence). Trimming pared 0 bases from V and 4 bases from J, leaving 9 bases between. This CDR3 is built from 13 residues. CDR3 protein: CSARDRVTYGYTS. The CDR3 DNA sequence: TGCAGTGCTAGAGACAGGGTCACCTATGGCTACACCTCC.

CDR3 in amino acids: CASSHNQGPGAEAFF. In DNA form, the CDR3 reads TGTGCCAGCAGCCATAACCAAGGCCCTGGCGCTGAAGCTTTCTTT. This sequence joins TRBV5-4 and TRBJ1-1; D is unclear. This CDR3 has 15 residues. Trimming shortened V by 4 bases and J by 6 bases, and 19 bases separated the two germline ends. Germline values: CDR1 SGHNT, CDR2 YYREEE (reference sequence).

Many counts were recorded for this clonotype. This chain uses TRBV7-9 with TRBJ2-1, with D unresolved. The CDR3 is 15 amino acids. The germline V and J ends were trimmed by 2 bases and 4 bases, with 12 bases remaining between them. Germline loops: CDR1 SEHNR, CDR2 FQNEAQ (reference sequence). Here the CDR3 reads CASSLTQPRYNEQFF. The CDR3, as DNA: TGTGCCAGCAGCTTAACGCAGCCCCGTTACAATGAGCAGTTCTTC.

The chain joins TRBV30 to TRBJ1-1, with D unclear. V was shortened by 2 bases and J by 1 base, with 8 bases between the two germline ends. The CDR3 totals 13 residues. Germline V gene lookup returns CDR1 GTSNPN and CDR2 SVGIG (reference sequence). Here the CDR3 DNA reads TGTGCCTGGAGTTGGCAAAGGAACACTGAAGCTTTCTTT. This sequence encodes CAWSWQRNTEAFF.

This clonotype was seen at least ten times. J is TRBJ2-3 and V is TRBV5-1; 13 nucleotides match TRBD2. Germline V lookup: CDR1 SGHRS, CDR2 YFSETQ. The V and J ends lost 4 bases and 5 bases, in that order; junction bases with no gene match: 4. This CDR3 is 15 amino acids long. CDR3 coding DNA: TGCGCCAGCAGCCGACTAGCGGGGGGCCAAGATACGCAGTATTTT. Translated: CASSRLAGGQDTQYF.

This clonotype occurred many times. The chain carries TRBV10-3 and TRBJ1-5, with TRBD1 identical over 9 bases. The CDR3 totals 18 residues. Trimming at V came to 10 bases and at J to 4 bases, leaving 20 bases not matched to a gene. The germline V gene encodes CDR1 ENHRY and CDR2 SYGVKD. The CDR3: CATENPRTGQGRNQPQHF. Written as DNA, the CDR3 is TGTGCCACCGAAAATCCGAGGACGGGACAGGGACGAAATCAGCCCCAGCATTTT.

This clonotype showed up many times. A read error may be the cause here, since a much bigger clone is one base away. The chain recombines TRBV6-2 or TRBV6-3 with TRBJ2-5; D may be TRBD2 (6 bases). CDR1 is MNHEY, CDR2 SVGEGT, per germline. The CDR3 covers 18 residues. The CDR3 coding sequence is TGTGCCAACAGTTACCGGGCGGGGCAACGTGCGAACCAAGAGACCCAGTACTTC. This codes for CANSYRAGQRANQETQYF.

This clonotype was observed many times. The genes are TRBV7-3 and TRBJ2-1; D possibly corresponds to TRBD1 (5 bases). The V end was cut by 3 bases, the J end by 0 bases, with 9 bases between. The length of the CDR3 is 15 residues. CDR1 and CDR2 from the germline V gene are SGHTA and FQGTGA. The CDR3 DNA reads as TGTGCCAGCAGCTTTACAGGTAGCTCCTACAATGAGCAGTTCTTC. It is translated as CASSFTGSSYNEQFF.

This clonotype was picked up many times. CDR3 protein: CASSLLAAGGGGEQFF. DNA of the CDR3: TGTGCCAGCAGCTTATTGGCAGCGGGAGGGGGAGGTGAGCAGTTCTTC. The chain joins TRBV7-3 to TRBJ2-1, with TRBD2 matching 10 bases. CDR3 length equals 16 residues. Germline loops: CDR1 SGHTA, CDR2 FQGTGA. The V segment lost 2 bases and the J segment 9 bases; nucleotides outside the gene matches: 10.

At least ten counts were recorded for this clonotype. V usage is TRBV5-5 and J usage is TRBJ1-1; D unclear. This CDR3 comprises 14 residues. Germline CDR1 reads SGHKS; CDR2 reads YYEKEE (reference sequence). Trimming left V 1 base short and J 4 bases short, with 11 bases between. The CDR3 nucleotides read TGTGCCAGCAGCTTGTGGTTAGGAGGCACTGAAGCTTTCTTT. Protein sequence: CASSLWLGGTEAFF.

The table lists this clonotype with many counts. The chain couples TRBV20-1 to TRBJ2-1, with 9 bases lining up with TRBD2. Per germline, CDR1 DFQATT and CDR2 SNEGSKA (reference sequence). V gave up 0 bases and J gave up 1 base; unmatched junction bases: 1. This CDR3 contains 15 residues. The CDR3 protein is CSARESGGSYNEQFF. The CDR3 coding sequence is TGCAGTGCTAGAGAGAGCGGGGGGTCCTACAATGAGCAGTTCTTC.

At least ten counts were recorded for this clonotype. This chain connects TRBV4-1 to TRBJ2-1; unclear D gene. In germline, CDR1 is MGHRA, CDR2 YSYEKL. The germline V and J ends were trimmed by 3 bases and 7 bases, with 16 bases remaining between them. This CDR3 spans 15 amino acids. CDR3: CASSHLVRMGNEQFF. The CDR3 bases are TGCGCCAGCAGCCATTTGGTCCGGATGGGGAATGAGCAGTTCTTC.

This clonotype occurred many times. The chain employs TRBV28 and TRBJ1-4; 7 bases line up with TRBD1. With V trimmed by 7 bases and J by 0 bases, 17 bases remained unmatched. The CDR3 length is 19 residues. Per germline, CDR1 MDHEN and CDR2 SYDVKM. In nucleotides, the CDR3 is TGTGCCAGCATGGCAAGGTCAGGGGGGCGTCGATCAACTAATGAAAAACTGTTTTTT. It is translated as CASMARSGGRRSTNEKLFF.

This clonotype has a count of ten or more. The rearrangement joins TRBV6-1 to TRBJ1-2, with D perhaps TRBD1 (5 bases). The CDR3 covers 13 residues. V shed 7 bases and J shed 0 bases, with 9 bases lying between them. CDR1 MNHNS and CDR2 SASEGT come from the germline V gene. Here the CDR3 DNA reads TGTGCCAGCAAGGAGGGGACTAACTATGGCTACACCTTC. It codes for CASKEGTNYGYTF.

In its sample, this clonotype was seen many times. V and J are TRBV20-1 and TRBJ2-5; 12 nucleotides align to TRBD2. This CDR3 is 15 amino acids long. Germline loops: CDR1 DFQATT, CDR2 SNEGSKA (reference sequence). The ends lost 8 bases at V and 5 bases at J; junction bases unmatched: 12. CDR3 nucleotides: TGCAGTTCGAGGGCTAGCGGGAGGGCCCGGGAGACCCAGTACTTC. Translating gives CSSRASGRARETQYF.

This clonotype was seen at least ten times. This may come from a read error, since a much larger clone is one base off. The gene calls are TRBV11-3 and TRBJ2-1, with D perhaps matching TRBD1 (6 bases). Germline lookup yields CDR1 SGHNT and CDR2 YENEEA. The CDR3 spans 10 residues. CDR3 sequence reads: CAGRGNEQFF. CDR3 bases: TGTGCCGGCAGGGGCAATGAGCAGTTCTTC.

This clonotype was observed at least ten times. V and J are TRBV11-2 and TRBJ1-5, with D tentatively TRBD1 (5 bases). CDR1 and CDR2 (germline): SGHAT, FQNNGV. V lost 0 bases to trimming and J lost 7 bases, with 13 bases between them. The CDR3 is 15 residues long. In DNA, the CDR3 is TGTGCCAGCAGCTTAGATCTCAGGGCAGGGCAGCCCCAGCATTTT. Encoded protein: CASSLDLRAGQPQHF.

The sample holds many counts of this clonotype. V usage is TRBV28 and J usage is TRBJ2-7; D might be TRBD2 (6 bases). The CDR3 extends over 14 amino acids. CDR1 and CDR2 (germline): MDHEN, SYDVKM. V was clipped by 3 bases and J by 3 bases, with 12 bases between them. The CDR3: CASSLWQGGYEQYF. CDR3 DNA: TGTGCCAGCAGTTTGTGGCAGGGAGGCTACGAGCAGTACTTC.

This clonotype was seen at least ten times. The CDR3 DNA follows: TGTGCCAGCAGTCCCCACTTGAGGACTGAAGCTTTCTTT. Translation: CASSPHLRTEAFF. V and J are TRBV6-2 or TRBV6-3 and TRBJ1-1, with D hard to call. CDR3 length equals 13 residues. V was shortened by 5 bases and J by 5 bases, with 12 bases between the two germline ends. Germline values: CDR1 MNHEY, CDR2 SVGEGT.

This clonotype appeared many times. The chain uses TRBV5-8 and TRBJ1-2, with a weak D call TRBD1 (6 bases). Germline V gives CDR1 SGHTS, CDR2 YDEGEE. V was cut by 0 bases and J by 4 bases, with 13 bases left in between. The CDR3 has 15 amino acids. The DNA for the CDR3 is TGTGCCAGCAGCTTGGCGGACAGCGCGTTCTATGGCTACACCTTC. Encoded protein: CASSLADSAFYGYTF.

This clonotype was recorded at least ten times. J is TRBJ2-5 and V is TRBV28, with TRBD2 identical over 8 bases. The J segment lost 5 bases and the V segment lost 3 bases, leaving 8 bases of the junction unmatched. CDR1 and CDR2 from the germline V gene are MDHEN and SYDVKM. The CDR3 length is 15 residues. The CDR3 is CASSFLAGQLETQYF. The CDR3 coding sequence is TGTGCCAGCAGTTTTTTAGCGGGGCAGCTGGAGACCCAGTACTTC.

This clonotype showed up just a few times. The chain employs TRBV4-1 and TRBJ2-2; TRBD2 is a possible D gene (6 bases). The CDR3 length is 16 residues. Per the germline V gene, CDR1 is MGHRA and CDR2 is YSYEKL. The V end was cut by 0 bases, the J end by 0 bases, with 8 bases between. The CDR3 nucleotides read TGCGCCAGCAGCCAAGACAGGACTACGAACACCGGGGAGCTGTTTTTT. It translates to CASSQDRTTNTGELFF.

This clonotype was observed a few times. A much larger clone is a single base away; this may be a read error. This chain connects TRBV29-1 to TRBJ1-1; D not resolved. The CDR3 length is 13 residues. CDR1 SQVTM and CDR2 ANQGSEA come from the germline V gene. The CDR3 reads CSVDSGLNAEAFF. DNA of the CDR3: TGCAGCGTTGACTCGGGGTTGAACGCTGAAGCTTTCTTT.

The V and J genes are TRBV19 and TRBJ1-5, with no clear D. CDR1 LNHDA and CDR2 SQIVND come from the germline V gene (reference sequence). Trimming shortened V by 4 bases and J by 9 bases, and 13 bases separated the two germline ends. This CDR3 spans 13 amino acids. DNA of the CDR3: TGTGCCAGTAGTACGTCTAGGGAGAGGCCCCAGCATTTT. It yields the protein CASSTSRERPQHF.

This clonotype has a count of ten or more. V is TRBV20-1 and J is TRBJ1-4; 7 bases are shared with TRBD1. V was pared by 3 bases and J by 4 bases, with 8 bases of the junction left unmatched. CDR1 and CDR2 from the germline V gene are DFQATT and SNEGSKA (reference sequence). The CDR3 loop spans 15 amino acids. CDR3 DNA sequence: TGCAGTGCTAGGTCACCGGGACAGATTAATGAAAAACTGTTTTTT. It translates to CSARSPGQINEKLFF.

In its sample, this clonotype was seen many times. The J gene is TRBJ2-5, the V gene TRBV3-1, with 10 bases identical to TRBD1. The CDR3 spans 15 residues. Germline V gene lookup returns CDR1 LGHDT and CDR2 YNNKEL (reference sequence). Trimming removed 4 bases from V and 2 bases from J; junction bases left unmatched: 4. CDR3 sequence (DNA): TGTGCCAGCAGCCCTCCGGGACAGGGGCAAGAGACCCAGTACTTC. As protein: CASSPPGQGQETQYF.

This clonotype was seen at least ten times. The chain links TRBV30 to TRBJ2-7; possible D gene TRBD2, 6 bases. V was cut by 3 bases and J by 1 base, with 16 bases left in between. The CDR3 has 15 residues. Germline lookup yields CDR1 GTSNPN and CDR2 SVGIG (reference sequence). CDR3 in DNA: TGTGCCTGGAGCACCAGGACTACGCTATCCTACGAGCAGTACTTC. This codes for CAWSTRTTLSYEQYF.

This clonotype has at least ten counts. The chain is built from TRBV12-3 or TRBV12-4 and TRBJ2-7; possible D gene TRBD1, 8 bases. V was pared by 5 bases and J by 5 bases, with 19 bases between. This CDR3 has 15 residues. This chain's CDR3 is CASSHGRNRGNEQYF. The CDR3 DNA reads as TGTGCCAGCAGTCACGGGAGGAACAGGGGGAACGAGCAGTACTTC.

This clonotype was seen repeatedly, ten times or more. The chain combines TRBV30 with TRBJ1-2; D is unclear. Germline V gene data show CDR1 as GTSNPN and CDR2 as SVGIG (reference sequence). This CDR3 is built from 15 residues. The V end was cut by 3 bases, the J end by 7 bases, with 21 bases between. This chain's CDR3 is CAWSYDRANWGGYTF. CDR3 nucleotides: TGTGCCTGGAGCTACGACCGGGCGAATTGGGGTGGCTACACCTTC.

V gene TRBV28 combines with J gene TRBJ1-4; 9 nucleotides match TRBD1. Germline V gene sequence: CDR1 MDHEN, CDR2 SYDVKM. The junction had 5 bases not matched to a gene; V was cut back by 6 bases and J by 6 bases. The CDR3 has 14 amino acids. DNA for the CDR3: TGTGCCAGCAGCAAGACAGGGGGTGATGAAAAACTGTTTTTT. This sequence encodes CASSKTGGDEKLFF.

The V call is TRBV12-3 or TRBV12-4, the J call TRBJ2-7; 7 nucleotides agree with TRBD2. The V and J ends lost 0 bases and 7 bases, in that order; junction bases with no gene match: 6. The CDR3 consists of 14 residues. The CDR3 coding sequence is TGTGCCAGCAGTTTAGCGGGAGGGCCGCGGGAGCAGTACTTC. Its translation: CASSLAGGPREQYF.

There are many counts of this clonotype. The chain couples TRBV5-6 to TRBJ2-3, with D perhaps TRBD1 (5 bases). The germline V gene encodes CDR1 SGHDT and CDR2 YYEEEE. The CDR3 spans 13 residues. V lost 2 bases and J lost 6, with 10 bases in between. CDR3 region: CASSLNRIDTQYF. The CDR3 bases are TGTGCCAGCAGCTTAAACAGGATCGATACGCAGTATTTT.